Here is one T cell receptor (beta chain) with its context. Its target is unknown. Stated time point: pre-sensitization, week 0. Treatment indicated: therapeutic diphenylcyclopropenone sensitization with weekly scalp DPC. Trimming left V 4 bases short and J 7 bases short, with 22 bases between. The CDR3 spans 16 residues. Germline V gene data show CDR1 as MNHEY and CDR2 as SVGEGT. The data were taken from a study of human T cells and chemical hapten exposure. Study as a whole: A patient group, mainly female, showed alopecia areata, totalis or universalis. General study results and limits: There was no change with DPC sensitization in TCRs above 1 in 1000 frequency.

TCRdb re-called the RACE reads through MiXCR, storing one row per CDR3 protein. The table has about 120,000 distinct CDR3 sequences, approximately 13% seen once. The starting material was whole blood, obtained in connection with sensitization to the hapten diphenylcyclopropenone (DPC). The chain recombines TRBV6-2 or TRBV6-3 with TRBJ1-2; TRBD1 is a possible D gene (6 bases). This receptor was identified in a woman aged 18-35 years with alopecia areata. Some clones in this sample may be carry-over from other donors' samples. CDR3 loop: CASSSLSVTGPAGYTF. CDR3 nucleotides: TGTGCCAGCAGTTCCTTAAGTGTAACAGGGCCGGCTGGCTACACCTTC.